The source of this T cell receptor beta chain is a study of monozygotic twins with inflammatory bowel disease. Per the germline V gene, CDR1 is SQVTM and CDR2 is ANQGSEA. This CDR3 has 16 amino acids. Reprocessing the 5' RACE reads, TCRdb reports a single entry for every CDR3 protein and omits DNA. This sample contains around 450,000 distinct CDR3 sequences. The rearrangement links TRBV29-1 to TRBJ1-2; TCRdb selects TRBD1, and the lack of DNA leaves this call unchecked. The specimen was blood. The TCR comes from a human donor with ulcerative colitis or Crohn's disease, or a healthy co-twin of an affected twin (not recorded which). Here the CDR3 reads CSVEDPSGARWDGYTF. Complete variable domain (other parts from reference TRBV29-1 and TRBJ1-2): SAVISQKPSRDICQRGTSLTIQCQVDSQVTMMFWYRQQPGQSLTLIATANQGSEATYESGFVIDKFPISRPNLTFSTLTVSNMSPEDSSIYLCSVEDPSGARWDGYTFGSGTRLTVV.